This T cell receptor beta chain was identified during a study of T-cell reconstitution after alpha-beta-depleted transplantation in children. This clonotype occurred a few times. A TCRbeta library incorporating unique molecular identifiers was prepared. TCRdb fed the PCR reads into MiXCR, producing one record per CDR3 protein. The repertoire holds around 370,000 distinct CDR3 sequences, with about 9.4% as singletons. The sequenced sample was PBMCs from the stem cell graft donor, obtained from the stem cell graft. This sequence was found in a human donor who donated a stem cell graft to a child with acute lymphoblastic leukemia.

The CDR3 nucleotides are TGTGCCAGCAGTTTGGCGACGGCGGTCTACACCTTC. It is translated as CASSLATAVYTF. The chain employs TRBV28 and TRBJ1-2; no reliable D call. Trimming removed 3 bases at V and 10 bases at J, with 12 bases between. CDR3 length: 12 residues. Germline CDR1 is MDHEN and CDR2 is SYDVKM.